This record concerns one T cell receptor beta chain sequence. Its antigen is unknown. Base qualities are missing; no much larger clone stands one base away. The immunoSEQ Assay, a bias-controlled multiplex PCR, was used to amplify TCRbeta CDR3 regions from genomic DNA. In the original analysis: Nucleated cell counts per sample were estimated from amplification of reference gene primers within the assay. Sequence reads were collapsed and filtered to measure the absolute abundance of every unique TCRbeta CDR3 rearrangement. For each sample, productive Simpson clonality was calculated as the square root of Simpson's diversity index across productive rearrangements. TCRdb stores this immuneACCESS table with in-frame sequences only. Part of the clones is absent; in the studies checked, under half of the shortfall reflects unresolved V genes, and no reason is known for the rest. The D gene and trimming were derived from the DNA, and the V and J assignments and clone size from that table. This sample lists 150,000 to 200,000 clones; more than 70% were detected once. The ten biggest clones cover roughly 4.7% of the sample.

Measured from the cysteine to the phenylalanine, the CDR3 is 16 residues long. Of the read, only the CDR3 DNA is kept; its 48 bases are in frame from base 1. This specimen belongs to a study of blood T cell repertoires in COVID-19 (dated by TCRdb to the early 2020s). As for the study more broadly: Samples covering the acute and convalescent phases of COVID-19 were provided by collaborators in the United States, Italy and Spain. Where HLA class I and class II types were available, the types were taken from metadata supplied by the sample provider, not from assay-based typing. The sample metadata nearly always contained a de-identified subject ID, COVID-19 status, age in years and sex. The prospective study material was composed of cDNA or gDNA derived from T cells, B-cell-depleted T cells, or PBMCs. The repertoires were released in a freely available public database meant as a resource for research on the immune response to SARS-CoV-2. The samples were drawn from two sources: the first 160 participants of the ongoing ImmuneRACE study, and 950 to 1,500 subjects contributed by 6 global collaborators. Subjects who had been exposed to COVID-19, were actively infected with it, or had recovered from it provided the deeply sampled blood TCRbeta repertoires that made up the dataset.

Study-level results and caveats: The quantity of clinical and demographic metadata differed by source and by participant and was supplied without curation.

The collaborating institutions used their own protocols to collect whole blood in K2EDTA tubes. For TCRbeta analysis, collaborators shipped samples as frozen whole blood, isolated PBMCs, or DNA extracted from either of those sample types. The sequencing sample was made of peripheral blood. The receptor's source is a human donor in a cohort sampled during active COVID-19. The chain is made from TRBV21-1 and TRBJ2-7; the D call of TRBD2 is as the table states it, not checked on the DNA. TRBV21-1 constitutes a pseudogene. The CDR3 corresponds to CASSIMTSGGTYEQYF. The DNA sequence reads TGTGCCAGCAGCATCATGACTAGCGGGGGAACCTACGAGCAGTACTTC.